The rows below give T cell receptor beta chains drawn from one sample of a study of T cell changes during pregnancy in multiple sclerosis. Libraries were prepared by immunoSEQ multiplex PCR; TCRdb keeps only in-frame clonotypes and omits some of them. The sample holds approximately 92,000 clones, 85% to 95% seen once. The sequences come from peripheral blood, collected in the first trimester of pregnancy. All receptors come from a female donor with multiple sclerosis, enrolled in a pregnancy study. Each CDR3 is given with its conserved first and last residue. Each record gives: clone size, D gene, J gene, V gene, CDR3 DNA, CDR3 protein. D genes are given only for firm matches. Rows may omit the clone size; those that give it use once, few, many or a size class.

abundance: -; d_gene: TRBD1; j_gene: TRBJ1-2; v_gene: TRBV7-2; CDR3nt: TGTGCCAGCAGCTTAGTACAGGGGGCAAAGGATGGCTACACCTTC; CDR3aa: CASSLVQGAKDGYTF
abundance: -; d_gene: -; j_gene: TRBJ2-1; v_gene: TRBV5-1; CDR3nt: TGCGCCAGCTGCCTATACAATGAGCAGTTCTTC; CDR3aa: CASCLYNEQFF
abundance: -; d_gene: -; j_gene: TRBJ1-2; v_gene: TRBV23-1; CDR3nt: TGCGCCAGCAGTCAATCCAGGGAATATGGCTACACCTTC; CDR3aa: CASSQSREYGYTF
abundance: -; d_gene: -; j_gene: TRBJ2-2; v_gene: TRBV28; CDR3nt: TGTGCCAGCAGCCTACCCTATTTAACCGGGGAGCTGTTTTTT; CDR3aa: CASSLPYLTGELFF
abundance: -; d_gene: TRBD1; j_gene: TRBJ1-2; v_gene: TRBV11-2; CDR3nt: TGTGCCAGCAGCTTAGTAGTGACAGGGGGCGTCTATGGCTACACCTTC; CDR3aa: CASSLVVTGGVYGYTF
abundance: -; d_gene: -; j_gene: TRBJ1-1; v_gene: TRBV9; CDR3nt: TGTGCCAGCAGCGTAGCCCCAGTAGAGGCGAACCTACCCATGAACACTGAAGCTTTCTTT; CDR3aa: CASSVAPVEANLPMNTEAFF
abundance: -; d_gene: -; j_gene: TRBJ1-1; v_gene: TRBV2; CDR3nt: TGTGCCAGCAGTTCTGACAGGTCTTCTTTAGGCACTGAAGCTTTCTTT; CDR3aa: CASSSDRSSLGTEAFF
abundance: once; d_gene: TRBD1; j_gene: TRBJ1-2; v_gene: TRBV30; CDR3nt: TGTGCCTGGAGTTCTCTGAGGGGGACAGTTTATGGCTACACCTTC; CDR3aa: CAWSSLRGTVYGYTF
abundance: -; d_gene: -; j_gene: TRBJ2-3; v_gene: TRBV6-5; CDR3nt: TGTGCCAGCAGTCCTTACCGGGACTTCACAGATACGCAGTATTTT; CDR3aa: CASSPYRDFTDTQYF
abundance: -; d_gene: TRBD2; j_gene: TRBJ2-2; v_gene: TRBV19; CDR3nt: TGTGCCAGTACGATAAGGTCCGGGACTACCCTGAATCCCGGGGAGCTGTTTTTT; CDR3aa: CASTIRSGTTLNPGELFF
abundance: -; d_gene: -; j_gene: TRBJ2-5; v_gene: TRBV10-3; CDR3nt: TGTGCGGTAGGGGGTCGGCAAGAGACCCAGTACTTC; CDR3aa: CAVGGRQETQYF
abundance: -; d_gene: -; j_gene: TRBJ1-2; v_gene: TRBV5-1; CDR3nt: TGCGCCAGCAGCTTGGACAGGGCTGGGGATGGCTACACCTTC; CDR3aa: CASSLDRAGDGYTF
abundance: -; d_gene: TRBD1; j_gene: TRBJ1-5; v_gene: TRBV28; CDR3nt: TGTGCCAGCATCACGGAACTTGGGACAGACCCCAATCAGCCCCAGCATTTT; CDR3aa: CASITELGTDPNQPQHF
abundance: -; d_gene: TRBD1; j_gene: TRBJ2-5; v_gene: TRBV18; CDR3nt: TGTGCCAGCTCACCACTGGACAGGGGATTCCAAGAGACCCAGTACTTC; CDR3aa: CASSPLDRGFQETQYF